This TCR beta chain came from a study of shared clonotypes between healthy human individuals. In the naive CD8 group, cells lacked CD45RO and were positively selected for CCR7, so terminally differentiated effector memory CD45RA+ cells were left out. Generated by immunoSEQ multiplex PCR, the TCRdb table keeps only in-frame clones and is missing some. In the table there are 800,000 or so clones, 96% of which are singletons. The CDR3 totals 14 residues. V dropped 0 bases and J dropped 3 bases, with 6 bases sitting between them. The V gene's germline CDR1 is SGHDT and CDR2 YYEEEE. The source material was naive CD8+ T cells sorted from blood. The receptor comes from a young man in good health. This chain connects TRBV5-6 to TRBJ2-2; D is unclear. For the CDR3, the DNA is TGTGCCAGCAGCTTGGATGCAGACACCGGGGAGCTGTTTTTT. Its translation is CASSLDADTGELFF.